This T cell receptor beta chain derives from a study of CD8+CD57+ T cells in acquired aplastic anemia. Study-level background: DNA from sorted CD4+ and CD8+ cells averaged roughly 3.4 ug.

This clonotype came up a few times. Its target is unknown. The study profiled TCR beta VDJ and CDR3 using genomic DNA as template. MiXCR was run by TCRdb on the reads, yielding one entry per CDR3 protein. The table has some 150,000 distinct CDR3 sequences, around 75% seen once. From germline, CDR1 is SGHRS and CDR2 YFSETQ. The CDR3 runs 18 residues. V shed 1 base, J shed 4 bases, and the junction held 16 bases outside the gene matches. Only patients with CD8+CD57+ cell expansion on flow cytometry were chosen for sequencing. The study's findings and limits: Patients and controls turned out to have more than 25 CD8+ CDR3 sequences in common.

The sequence came from a human donor with aplastic anemia. The sequencing sample was made of sorted CD4+, CD8+, or CD8+CD57+ T cells (not recorded which) from PBMCs. This chain connects TRBV5-1 to TRBJ2-7; 8 bases match TRBD1. The CDR3 DNA sequence: TGCGCCAGCAGCTTGTCGGGCAGGGGGCGCATTGGGACGTACGAGCAGTACTTC. It encodes CASSLSGRGRIGTYEQYF.